The 14 T cell receptor beta chains below all came from one sample that was sequenced in a study of shared clonotypes between healthy human individuals (dated by TCRdb to about 2020). The library was built by means of the immunoSEQ multiplex PCR assay. Drawn from immuneACCESS, this table holds only the in-frame rearrangements with V and J called that TCRdb kept. Clones are partly lost; checked studies trace under half to an unresolved V gene and leave the rest unexplained. The sample records around 720,000 clones, around three quarters of which are singletons. The ten most abundant clones make up roughly 2% of the sample. The sample comprised memory CD4+ T cells sorted from blood. Explained via the paper, the cell subset or site label denotes: CD45RA-negative fraction. The receptor source for this set is a woman in her 30s in good health.

The chain uses TRBV28 and TRBJ1-1; D unresolved. Trimming pared 5 bases from V and 5 bases from J, leaving 21 bases between. This CDR3 spans 16 amino acids. Germline values: CDR1 MDHEN, CDR2 SYDVKM. The CDR3 spells CASSPGGFTLGTEAFF. CDR3 nucleotide sequence: TGTGCCAGCAGTCCCGGTGGATTCACCCTGGGGACTGAAGCTTTCTTT.

This chain uses TRBV11-2 with TRBJ2-7; D possibly matches TRBD1 or TRBD2 (5 bases each). The CDR3 covers 16 residues. Trimming removed 1 base from V and 4 bases from J, with 17 bases in between. CDR1 is SGHAT and CDR2 is FQNNGV in the germline V gene. CDR3 nucleotide sequence: TGTGCCAGCAGCTTAGGAGGGGTTGCCCTTCCATACGAGCAGTACTTC. This codes for CASSLGGVALPYEQYF.

This clone appeared once. The V and J genes are TRBV7-7 and TRBJ2-1, with D tentatively TRBD2 (6 bases). Germline CDR1 SSHAT, CDR2 FNYEAQ (reference sequence). The CDR3 contains 16 residues. Trimming stripped 5 bases from V and 0 bases from J, with 14 bases between. The CDR3 DNA reads as TGTGCCAGCAGCCCCCTAGTAGCGGCCTCCTACAATGAGCAGTTCTTC. Its protein product is CASSPLVAASYNEQFF.

Points on this clone: With a much larger clone just one base away, this may be a read error. The sample contains more than one DNA sequence encoding this CDR3. The chain couples TRBV30 to TRBJ1-5, with D perhaps matching TRBD1 (5 bases). Germline V gene data show CDR1 as GTSNPN and CDR2 as SVGIG (reference sequence). The CDR3 contains 15 residues. The V end was cut by 0 bases, the J end by 3 bases, with 12 bases between. The CDR3 bases are TGTGCCTGGAGTGTTAAGGGACTCGACAATCAGCCCCAGCATTTT. This sequence encodes CAWSVKGLDNQPQHF.

This clone was detected many times. The V and J genes are TRBV10-2 and TRBJ1-2, with D possibly TRBD1 on 5 matching bases. V shed 9 bases and J shed 8 bases, with 22 bases lying between them. The CDR3 has 14 amino acids. CDR1 and CDR2 (germline): WSHSY, SAAADI. This chain's CDR3 is CASKFPGQLGGYTF. CDR3 nucleotides: TGCGCCAGTAAATTCCCGGGGCAGCTTGGAGGCTACACCTTC.

Worth noting for this clone: One end of the junction does not line up with germline, which may come from a read error. The gene calls are TRBV5-3 and TRBJ1-5; 8 nucleotides align to TRBD1. TRBV5-3 qualifies as an ORF whose function is uncertain. There are 11 residues in the CDR3. The CDR3 coding sequence is TGTGCCAGCAGCTTGACAGGGGCCCAGCATTTT. This encodes CASSLTGAQHF.

This chain uses TRBV30 with TRBJ2-5, with no clear D. V was clipped by 5 bases and J by 5 bases, with 15 bases between them. CDR1 is GTSNPN, CDR2 SVGIG, per germline (reference sequence). This CDR3 contains 13 residues. CDR3 amino acids: CAWGFAHWETQYF. DNA of the CDR3: TGTGCCTGGGGTTTCGCCCACTGGGAGACCCAGTACTTC.

The chain is built from TRBV19 and TRBJ2-1; D perhaps matches TRBD2 (5 bases). The CDR3 contains 12 residues. In germline, CDR1 is LNHDA, CDR2 SQIVND (reference sequence). The CDR3 DNA sequence: TGTGCTTCGGGCTCGAAGAGGGATGAGCAGTTCTTC. The encoded protein is CASGSKRDEQFF.

Only a few counts were recorded for this clone. The V and J genes are TRBV29-1 and TRBJ2-3; 9 bases match TRBD2. CDR1 and CDR2 from the germline V gene are SQVTM and ANQGSEA. Trimming removed 5 bases from V and 3 bases from J; junction bases left unmatched: 6. The CDR3 is 14 amino acids. The DNA for the CDR3 is TGCAGCGTTACCGTAGCGGGAGTTACAGATACGCAGTATTTT. This sequence encodes CSVTVAGVTDTQYF.

V gene TRBV27 combines with J gene TRBJ1-5; no firm D call. The germline CDR1 and CDR2 sequences are MNHEY and SMNVEV (reference sequence). V lost 1 base to trimming and J lost 2 bases, with 12 bases between them. This CDR3 has 16 residues. The CDR3 here is CASSLLSGVGNQPQHF. CDR3 coding DNA: TGTGCCAGCAGTTTATTGAGTGGGGTAGGCAATCAGCCCCAGCATTTT.

The V gene is TRBV28, the J gene TRBJ2-4; D tentatively reads TRBD1 or TRBD2 (7 bases each). V dropped 7 bases and J dropped 8 bases, with 15 bases sitting between them. Germline CDR1 MDHEN, CDR2 SYDVKM. CDR3 length equals 13 residues. CDR3 sequence reads: CASNPGGRDIQYF. Written as DNA, the CDR3 is TGTGCCAGCAACCCAGGGGGGAGGGACATTCAGTACTTC. The full variable domain, in which reference TRBV28 and TRBJ2-4 provide the parts outside the CDR3, is DVKVTQSSRYLVKRTGEKVFLECVQDMDHENMFWYRQDPGLGLRLIYFSYDVKMKEKGDIPEGYSVSREKKERFSLILESASTNQTSMYLCASNPGGRDIQYFGAGTRLSVL.

The chain employs TRBV7-9 and TRBJ2-1; weak D call: TRBD2 (5 bases). CDR1 SEHNR and CDR2 FQNEAQ come from the germline V gene (reference sequence). This CDR3 is 14 amino acids long. V gave up 6 bases and J gave up 9 bases, with 18 bases separating them. The CDR3 loop reads CASSSRPAAPEQFF. CDR3 in DNA: TGTGCCAGCAGTTCAAGACCAGCGGCCCCTGAGCAGTTCTTC.

The chain has TRBV7-3 and TRBJ2-7; 7 bases line up with TRBD2. Trimming took 5 bases from V and 7 from J; bases not matched to a gene: 8. Per the germline V gene, CDR1 is SGHTA and CDR2 is FQGTGA. This CDR3 region has 13 residues. The DNA for the CDR3 is TGTGCCAGCAGCCCCAGCGGGATCGGGGAGCAGTACTTC. Translated: CASSPSGIGEQYF.

The J gene is TRBJ1-1, the V gene TRBV11-2, with D perhaps matching TRBD1 (5 bases). Per the germline V gene, CDR1 is SGHAT and CDR2 is FQNNGV. V lost 5 bases and J 5 bases, leaving 15 bases between the germline ends. CDR3 length equals 14 residues. CDR3 in DNA: TGTGCCAGCAGCCGCGAATCAGGGAGGACTGAAGCTTTCTTT. Protein: CASSRESGRTEAFF.